The 22 T cell receptor beta chains below come from one sample, sequenced in a study of tumor-infiltrating lymphocytes in primary liver carcinoma. From around 0.5 ug total RNA, TCR beta cDNA was generated with a primer in the constant region. Libraries covering TCR beta were generated through three nested multiplex PCR rounds (using a slightly modified ARM-PCR). TRBV1-TRBV30 forward primers paired with a C-beta reverse primer were used in the first two PCR rounds, which ran about 11 cycles each. A single record per CDR3 protein comes from TCRdb applying MiXCR to the multiplex PCR reads. This table has approximately 79,000 distinct CDR3 sequences, roughly three quarters appearing once. Co-extraction of RNA and DNA was performed on 20-30 mg of unsorted bulk tissue. Sequencing was carried out using liver tumor tissue from sampling region 4. Subset described: tumor region T4, right-lateral pole. These receptors came from a man aged 40-49 years with primary liver carcinoma and hepatitis B virus infection.

Turning to this clonotype: A read error is possible here, since a much larger clone lies one base away. This rearrangement joins TRBV28 to TRBJ2-7, with 8 bases aligning to TRBD1. There are 13 residues in the CDR3. The V gene's germline CDR1 is MDHEN and CDR2 SYDVKM. CDR3 protein: CTSSSTGAYEQYF. DNA of the CDR3: TGTACCAGCAGTTCGACAGGGGCCTACGAGCAGTACTTC.

This clonotype occurred many times. For the CDR3, the DNA is TGCAGCGTTGCCCAGGACATGAACACTGAAGCTTTCTTT. This codes for CSVAQDMNTEAFF. The V gene is TRBV29-1, the J gene TRBJ1-1; the D gene is possibly TRBD1 (5 bases). V was trimmed by 4 bases and J by 0 bases, leaving 9 bases between them. The CDR3 length is 13 residues. The germline V gene has CDR1 SQVTM and CDR2 ANQGSEA.

This clonotype was seen at least ten times. The chain has TRBV5-1 and TRBJ2-7; TRBD2 might be the D (5 bases). The CDR3 spans 13 residues. The germline gives CDR1 SGHRS, CDR2 YFSETQ. V was pared by 4 bases and J by 8 bases, with 16 bases between. In nucleotides, the CDR3 is TGCGCCAGCAGCGGGAGCGACATCGGGCAGCAGTACTTC. Protein: CASSGSDIGQQYF.

As concerns this clonotype: The junction differs from germline at one of its ends, possibly a read error. This sequence joins TRBV10-3 and TRBJ1-6; no clear D. The length of the CDR3 is 14 residues. Per germline, CDR1 ENHRY and CDR2 SYGVKD. CDR3 bases: TGTGCCTTCAGTGAGGGTATCGACAATTCACCCCTCCTCTTT. It encodes CAFSEGIDNSPLLF.

Turning to this clonotype: An end of the junction does not agree with germline; a read error may underlie this. The rearrangement uses TRBV11-2 and TRBJ2-2, with 10 bases matching TRBD2. Looked up from germline, CDR1 is SGHAT and CDR2 is FQNNGV. The CDR3 sequence is 17 residues long. DNA of the CDR3: TGTGCCAGCAGCGCAGGACTAGCGGTCTCCACGGCCGGGGAGCTGCTTTTT. It translates to CASSAGLAVSTAGELLF.

This clonotype was seen a single time. The junction differs from germline at one of its ends, possibly a read error. CDR3 DNA: TGTGCCAACAGCTTAGGCAGTAGCGGGAGGGCCGTCACAGATACGCAGTATTTT. Protein: CANSLGSSGRAVTDTQYF. The gene calls are TRBV11-2 and TRBJ2-3; TRBD2 matches 11 bases. The CDR3 has 18 amino acids. Germline CDR1 is SGHAT and CDR2 is FQNNGV.

Details on this clonotype: Germline is not matched at one junction end, which may reflect a read error. This chain joins TRBV28 and TRBJ1-1; possibly TRBD1 for D (5 bases). Looked up from germline, CDR1 is MDHEN and CDR2 is SYDVKM. This CDR3 contains 16 residues. CDR3 nucleotides: TGTGCCAGCACCCTTGCCTTTATGGAGGCAGGGACTGAAGCTTTCTTC. This codes for CASTLAFMEAGTEAFF.

To note about this clonotype: An end of the junction differs from the germline gene, which may be a read error. The V gene is TRBV11-2, the J gene TRBJ2-7; D gene ambiguous. In germline, CDR1 is SGHAT, CDR2 FQNNGV. The CDR3 is 14 amino acids. The CDR3 DNA follows: TGTGCTAGCAGCTTAATTGATACTGCCTACGAGCAATACTTC. It codes for CASSLIDTAYEQYF.

On this clonotype: This may come from a read error, since a much larger clone is one base off. This likely comes from a read error, as the CDR3 has no conserved phenylalanine or tryptophan at its end. This chain joins TRBV28 and TRBJ2-1; 8 bases line up with TRBD1. The germline gives CDR1 MDHEN, CDR2 SYDVKM. The V segment lost 7 bases and the J segment 5 bases; nucleotides outside the gene matches: 4. The CDR3 contains 13 residues. CDR3 protein: CASTPDRDNEQFS. The CDR3 DNA reads as TGTGCCAGCACTCCGGACAGGGACAATGAGCAGTTCTCC.

A note on this clonotype: This may be a read error, as it is one base from a much larger clone. The V gene is TRBV24-1, the J gene TRBJ2-3; TRBD2 aligns across 7 bases. This CDR3 is built from 12 residues. The ends lost 8 bases at V and 4 bases at J; junction bases unmatched: 2. Germline CDR1 KGHDR, CDR2 SFDVKD. The DNA of the CDR3 is TGTGCCACCACTAGCGGTGCAGATACGCAGTATTTT. Residues: CATTSGADTQYF.

This clonotype was detected only once. A much larger clone differs by one base, so this may be a read error. The chain uses TRBV7-9 and TRBJ2-7; D is unresolved. This CDR3 has 13 residues. Germline CDR1 SEHNR, CDR2 FQNEAQ (reference sequence). CDR3 sequence: CVSSLLSTYEQYF. The CDR3 bases are TGTGTCAGCAGCCTCCTCTCTACATACGAGCAGTACTTC.

A word on this clonotype: As the CDR3 is not closed by the conserved phenylalanine or tryptophan, this likely results from a read error. The V call is TRBV12-3 or TRBV12-4, the J call TRBJ2-7; 9 nucleotides agree with TRBD1. The V segment lost 4 bases and the J segment 10 bases; nucleotides outside the gene matches: 17. CDR3 size: 16 residues. This CDR3 is CASSSPETGGHREQYL. CDR3 nucleotide sequence: TGTGCCAGCAGTTCACCCGAGACAGGGGGTCACCGGGAACAGTACCTC.

This clonotype was counted many times. This sequence joins TRBV6-5 and TRBJ1-6, with D hard to call. Germline CDR1 is MNHEY and CDR2 is SVGAGI. The V gene lost 1 base and the J gene lost 2 bases, with 6 bases spanning the gap. There are 15 residues in the CDR3. CDR3 sequence: CASSYLGTYNSPLHF. CDR3 nucleotide sequence: TGTGCCAGCAGTTACTTGGGCACCTATAATTCACCCCTCCACTTT.

This clonotype was counted many times. The rearrangement joins TRBV10-3 to TRBJ2-4, with D perhaps TRBD1 or TRBD2 (5 bases each). V was cut by 4 bases and J by 2 bases, with 12 bases left in between. Per germline, CDR1 ENHRY and CDR2 SYGVKD. The CDR3 covers 15 residues. CDR3 residues: CAISGGEETKNIQYF. DNA of the CDR3: TGTGCCATCAGTGGAGGGGAAGAGACCAAAAACATTCAGTACTTC.

The V call is TRBV11-2, the J call TRBJ1-3; D remains ambiguous. Germline values: CDR1 SGHAT, CDR2 FQNNGV. CDR3 size: 13 residues. Trimming took off 11 bases at V and 2 bases at J, with 13 bases between the two ends. The chain's CDR3 is CAPARGAGNTIYF. The CDR3, as DNA: TGTGCCCCAGCCCGTGGAGCTGGAAACACCATATATTTT.

As to this clonotype: The junction and the germline gene differ at one end; a read error may be behind it. V usage is TRBV6-1 and J usage is TRBJ2-3; D might be TRBD2 (5 bases). The CDR3 consists of 15 residues. Germline assignment: CDR1 MNHNS and CDR2 SASEGT. Written as DNA, the CDR3 is TGTGTCAGCAGTGAACTAGTGGGAGAGACAGATACGCAGTATTTT. This translates into CVSSELVGETDTQYF.

This clonotype was recorded a few times. A read error is possible here, since a much larger clone lies one base away. This rearrangement joins TRBV5-1 to TRBJ2-1, with D perhaps matching TRBD2 (5 bases). CDR1 and CDR2 from the germline V gene are SGHRS and YFSETQ. The CDR3 is 14 residues long. The CDR3 nucleotides are TGCGCCAACAGCCGCGGGCGCACCACGAATGAGCAGTTCTTC. Translation: CANSRGRTTNEQFF.

Worth noting for this clonotype: This may be a read error, as it is one base from a much larger clone. V usage is TRBV28 and J usage is TRBJ2-7; TRBD2 aligns across 10 bases. The CDR3 extends over 15 amino acids. The germline V gene has CDR1 MDHEN and CDR2 SYDVKM. Losses at the gene ends were 3 bases for V and 3 bases for J; bases not matched to a gene: 5. This CDR3 is CASSFPASGSYEQYF. The CDR3 DNA sequence: TGTGCCAGCAGTTTCCCGGCTAGCGGGAGCTACGAGCAGTACTTC.

Ten or more counts support this clonotype. The chain combines TRBV2 with TRBJ1-5; D is ambiguous. Per germline, CDR1 SNHLY and CDR2 FYNNEI. The CDR3 loop spans 17 amino acids. Trimming shortened V by 0 bases and J by 3 bases, and 15 bases separated the two germline ends. This CDR3 reads CASSEALRVWDNQPQHF. CDR3 nucleotides: TGTGCCAGCAGTGAAGCGCTTCGGGTGTGGGACAATCAGCCCCAGCATTTT.

For this clonotype: At one of its ends the junction is not consistent with the germline gene, which may arise from a read error. The chain recombines TRBV13 with TRBJ2-3; D call uncertain. Germline V CDR1 and CDR2: PRHDT, FYEKMQ (reference sequence). CDR3 length equals 13 residues. CDR3 DNA: TGTGTCAGCAGCTTAGAGAGAGCAGATACGCAGTATTTT. Its protein product is CVSSLERADTQYF.

The gene calls are TRBV5-8 and TRBJ2-7, with TRBD1 identical over 8 bases. Trimming took 5 bases from V and 6 from J; bases not matched to a gene: 10. The CDR3 extends over 14 amino acids. Per germline, CDR1 SGHTS and CDR2 YDEGEE. CDR3 sequence (DNA): TGTGCCAGCAGTCGTAGACAGGGGATCCGCGAGCAGTACTTC. Its protein product is CASSRRQGIREQYF.

This clonotype was observed a handful of times. V is TRBV7-9 and J is TRBJ2-7; 7 nucleotides match TRBD1. CDR1 and CDR2 from the germline V gene are SEHNR and FQNEAQ (reference sequence). The CDR3 is 14 residues long. With V trimmed by 3 bases and J by 2 bases, 4 bases remained unmatched. The chain's CDR3 is CASSFRQGPYEQYF. The CDR3 DNA is TGTGCCAGCAGCTTCCGACAGGGCCCCTACGAGCAGTACTTC.